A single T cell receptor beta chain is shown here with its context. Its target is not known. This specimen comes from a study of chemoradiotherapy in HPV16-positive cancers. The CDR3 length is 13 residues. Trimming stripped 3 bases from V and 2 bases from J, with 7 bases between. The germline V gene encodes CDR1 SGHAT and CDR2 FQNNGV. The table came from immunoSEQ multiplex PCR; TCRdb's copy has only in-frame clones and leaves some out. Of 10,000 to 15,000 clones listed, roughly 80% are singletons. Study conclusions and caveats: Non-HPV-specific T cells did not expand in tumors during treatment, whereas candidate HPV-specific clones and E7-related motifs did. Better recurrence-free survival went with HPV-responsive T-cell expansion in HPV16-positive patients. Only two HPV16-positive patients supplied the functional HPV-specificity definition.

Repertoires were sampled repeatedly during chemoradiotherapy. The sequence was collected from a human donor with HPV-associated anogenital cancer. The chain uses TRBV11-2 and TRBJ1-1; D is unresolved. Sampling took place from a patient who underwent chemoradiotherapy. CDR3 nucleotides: TGTGCCAGCAGCTTCCAGGATAACACTGAAGCTTTCTTT. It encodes CASSFQDNTEAFF. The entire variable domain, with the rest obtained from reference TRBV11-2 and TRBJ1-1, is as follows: EAGVAQSPRYKIIEKRQSVAFWCNPISGHATLYWYQQILGQGPKLLIQFQNNGVVDDSQLPKDRFSAERLKGVDSTLKIQPAKLEDSAVYLCASSFQDNTEAFFGQGTRLTVV.